Listed below are T cell receptor beta chains from one sample, sequenced in a study of blood T cell repertoires in COVID-19. Generated by immunoSEQ multiplex PCR, the TCRdb table keeps only in-frame clones and is missing some. This repertoire shows some 400,000 clones, around nine tenths found once; its top ten account for less than 2%. Material for sequencing was PBMCs or T cells enriched from blood (not recorded which). These receptors came from a woman in her 30s who had recovered from COVID-19. The CDR3 runs from the conserved cysteine through the conserved F or W. The order of the fields is D gene, clone size, V gene, J gene, CDR3 DNA, CDR3 protein. A D gene is named only where the DNA matches it firmly. Not every row has a clone size; where given, it reads once, few, many or a size class.

.	.	TRBV12-3/TRBV12-4	TRBJ1-1	TGTGCCAGCACCCTAAGAAGAACGGTTGAAGCTTTCTTT	CASTLRRTVEAFF
.	.	TRBV3-1/TRBV3-2	TRBJ2-1	TGTGCCAGCAGGTTCGGACATCAGCTACGCAATGAGCAGTTCTTC	CASRFGHQLRNEQFF
.	.	TRBV6-2/TRBV6-3	TRBJ1-3	TGTGCCAGCAGTCAAGGAAACACCATATATTTT	CASSQGNTIYF
TRBD1	.	TRBV6-2/TRBV6-3	TRBJ1-1	TGTGCCAGCAGCCGTCTCGACAGGGAGGTTGCTTTCTTT	CASSRLDREVAFF
.	.	TRBV6-5	TRBJ2-2	TGTGCCAGCAGGAGGGAGACCGGGGAGCTGTTTTTT	CASRRETGELFF
TRBD1	few	TRBV19	TRBJ2-3	TGTGCCAGTTGCAGGGGGCAGGGAGATACGCAGTATTTT	CASCRGQGDTQYF
TRBD1	.	TRBV28	TRBJ1-5	TGTGCCAGCAATAACTTAGGGGGCATTCAGCCCCAGCATTTT	CASNNLGGIQPQHF
.	.	TRBV5-1	TRBJ2-3	TGCGCCAGCAGCTTGGACACGTCAGGAGATACGCAGTATTTT	CASSLDTSGDTQYF
TRBD2	.	TRBV29-1	TRBJ2-1	TGCAGCGCCGAAGCGGGGCAGGTGGGGTTCTTC	CSAEAGQVGFF
.	.	TRBV6-5	TRBJ2-2	TGTGCCAGCAGTTACTCAGTAGGGGACACCGGGGAGCTGTTTTTT	CASSYSVGDTGELFF
TRBD1	.	TRBV5-4	TRBJ2-1	TGTGCCAGCAGCAAACTTGGACAGGGGGCCTCCTACAATGAGCAGTTCTTC	CASSKLGQGASYNEQFF
.	.	TRBV10-3	TRBJ1-5	TGTGCCATCAGTGATTACAATCAGCCCCAGCATTTT	CAISDYNQPQHF
TRBD1	.	TRBV19	TRBJ1-1	TGTGCCAGTAGTATTAGTAAGGGACAGGGGTTACGGCACACTGAAGCTTTCTTT	CASSISKGQGLRHTEAFF
.	.	TRBV6-5	TRBJ2-5	TGTGCCAGCAGTAAAAGGATGGGCCCCCAAGAGACCCAGTACTTC	CASSKRMGPQETQYF
.	few	TRBV6-5	TRBJ1-2	TGTGCCAGCAGTTACTCGAAAGGGAGCCCCTATGGCTACACCTTC	CASSYSKGSPYGYTF
.	many	TRBV2	TRBJ1-2	TGTGCCACCATCCAGGCCCAACTTGTCTATGGCTACACCTTC	CATIQAQLVYGYTF
.	.	TRBV20-1	TRBJ2-1	TGCAGTGCTAGTCGAGGGCCGTCCTACAATGAGCAGTTCTTC	CSASRGPSYNEQFF
.	.	TRBV5-1	TRBJ2-7	TGCGCCAGCAGCACCCGACAGACCGTACCCTCCTACGAGCAGTACTTC	CASSTRQTVPSYEQYF
.	.	TRBV24-1	TRBJ2-2	TGTGCCACCAGTGGGGGGGGCGCCGGGGAGCTGTTTTTT	CATSGGGAGELFF
.	.	TRBV10-3	TRBJ2-4	TGTGCCATCAGAGAAGAAGGATTTAGCGGCAAAAACATTCAGTACTTC	CAIREEGFSGKNIQYF
.	.	TRBV12-3/TRBV12-4	TRBJ2-7	TGTGCCAGCAGTCCCACGGGCTACGAGCAGTACTTC	CASSPTGYEQYF
.	.	TRBV9	TRBJ2-7	TGTGCCAGCAGCGTAGGGATAGCTCCCTACGAGCAGTACTTC	CASSVGIAPYEQYF
.	.	TRBV12-3/TRBV12-4	TRBJ2-7	TGTGCCAGCACCCCCTCGGGTAGCTACGAGCAGTACTTC	CASTPSGSYEQYF
TRBD2	few	TRBV10-3	TRBJ2-3	TGTGCCATCAGTGAGTCCATAGCGGGAGGCCTTGTTACGCAGTATTTT	CAISESIAGGLVTQYF
TRBD2	few	TRBV10-3	TRBJ2-1	TGTGCCATCAGCGACCAACAAACTAGCGGAATCTACAATGAGCAGTTCTTC	CAISDQQTSGIYNEQFF
TRBD1	.	TRBV5-4	TRBJ1-4	TGTGCCAGCAGCTTGGATGGGACAGAGAGCATAGTCTCCAAACTGTTTTTT	CASSLDGTESIVSKLFF
.	once	TRBV7-2	TRBJ1-6	TGTGCCAGCAGCTTCGGGACAACTAATTCACCCCTCCACTTT	CASSFGTTNSPLHF
TRBD1	.	TRBV27	TRBJ2-2	TGTGCCAGCAGTGCCCGGGACAGGCCAACCGGGGAGCTGTTTTTT	CASSARDRPTGELFF
.	.	TRBV19	TRBJ2-7	TGTGCCAGTAGTATAAGATCCGGGCAGGACTTCTCCTACGAGCAGTACTTC	CASSIRSGQDFSYEQYF
.	.	TRBV19	TRBJ1-5	TGTGCCAGTGCAGACAGGACGAATCAGCCCCAGCATTTT	CASADRTNQPQHF
.	.	TRBV11-2	TRBJ1-1	TGTGCCAGCAGCAGCGCGGGGGCTGTATCCACTGAAGCTTTCTTT	CASSSAGAVSTEAFF
.	.	TRBV29-1	TRBJ1-4	TGCAGCGTTGGACAGAGTAATGAAAAACTGTTTTTT	CSVGQSNEKLFF
TRBD1	.	TRBV10-3	TRBJ1-5	TGTGCCATCAGTGATGGGAACAGGGGTTTCGTTCAGCCCCAGCATTTT	CAISDGNRGFVQPQHF
.	.	TRBV6-1	TRBJ1-6	TGTGCCAGCAGTGGCCGACACGATAATTCACCCCTCCACTTT	CASSGRHDNSPLHF
.	.	TRBV9	TRBJ2-7	TGTGCCAGCAGCGTGGCAGGGCGGAACTACGAGCAGTACTTC	CASSVAGRNYEQYF